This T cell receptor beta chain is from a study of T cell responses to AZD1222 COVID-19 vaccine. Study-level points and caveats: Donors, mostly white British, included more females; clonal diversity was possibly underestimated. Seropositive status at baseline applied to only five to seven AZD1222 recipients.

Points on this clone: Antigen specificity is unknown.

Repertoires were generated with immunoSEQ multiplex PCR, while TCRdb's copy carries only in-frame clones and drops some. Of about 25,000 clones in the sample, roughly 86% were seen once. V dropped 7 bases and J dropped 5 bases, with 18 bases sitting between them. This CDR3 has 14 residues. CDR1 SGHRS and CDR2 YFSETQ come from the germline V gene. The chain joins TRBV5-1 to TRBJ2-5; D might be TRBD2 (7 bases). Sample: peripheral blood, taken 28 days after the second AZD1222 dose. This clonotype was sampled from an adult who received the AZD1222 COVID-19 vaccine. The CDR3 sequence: CASYYGGGEETQYF. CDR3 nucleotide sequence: TGCGCCAGCTATTATGGGGGGGGCGAGGAGACCCAGTACTTC.